A single sample gave rise to the 19 T cell receptor beta chains below, sequenced in a study of cytomegalovirus exposure and HLA in healthy donors. The repertoire was sequenced with immunoSEQ multiplex PCR; TCRdb's copy has only in-frame clones and lacks some. This table holds 280,000 or so clones, roughly 88% found once. The sample comprised PBMCs. Receptors were obtained from a woman under 30 in good health and CMV-seronegative.

The CDR3 coding sequence is TGTGCCAGCAGCGTAGTCCCGGGACTAGCGGGAGGCAATGAGCAGTTCTTC. It yields the protein CASSVVPGLAGGNEQFF. The chain has TRBV9 and TRBJ2-1; 15 bases are shared with TRBD2. Germline V lookup: CDR1 SGDLS, CDR2 YYNGEE. CDR3 length: 17 residues. Trimming at V came to 0 bases and at J to 6 bases, leaving 4 bases not matched to a gene. Full variable domain (rest looked up from reference TRBV9 and TRBJ2-1): DSGVTQTPKHLITATGQRVTLRCSPRSGDLSVYWYQQSLDQGLQFLIQYYNGEERAKGNILERFSAQQFPDLHSELNLSSLELGDSALYFCASSVVPGLAGGNEQFFGPGTRLTVL.

This clone showed up just a few times. CDR3 sequence: CASSVNYGYTF. In nucleotides, the CDR3 is TGTGCCAGCAGCGTCAATTATGGCTACACCTTC. The chain uses TRBV9 and TRBJ1-2; D unresolved. The CDR3 consists of 11 residues. V gave up 2 bases and J gave up 5 bases, with 4 bases separating them. The V gene's germline CDR1 is SGDLS and CDR2 YYNGEE. Looking up the rest from reference TRBV9 and TRBJ1-2 gives the full variable domain: DSGVTQTPKHLITATGQRVTLRCSPRSGDLSVYWYQQSLDQGLQFLIQYYNGEERAKGNILERFSAQQFPDLHSELNLSSLELGDSALYFCASSVNYGYTFGSGTRLTVV.

The J gene is TRBJ2-1, the V gene TRBV7-2, with D perhaps TRBD2 (6 bases). V lost 0 bases to trimming and J lost 9 bases, with 15 bases between them. Looked up from germline, CDR1 is SGHTA and CDR2 is FQGNSA. This CDR3 is 15 amino acids long. The CDR3 nucleotides are TGTGCCAGCAGCTTAGCTAGCGGCCTTTTCGGTGAGCAGTTCTTC. Translated, it gives CASSLASGLFGEQFF. The full variable domain, completed using reference TRBV7-2 and TRBJ2-1, is GAGVSQSPSNKVTEKGKDVELRCDPISGHTALYWYRQSLGQGLEFLIYFQGNSAPDKSGLPSDRFSAERTGGSVSTLTIQRTQQEDSAVYLCASSLASGLFGEQFFGPGTRLTVL.

The chain employs TRBV4-1 and TRBJ2-7; D possibly corresponds to TRBD1 (6 bases). Looked up from germline, CDR1 is MGHRA and CDR2 is YSYEKL. CDR3 length equals 14 residues. V was cut by 2 bases and J by 1 base, with 9 bases left in between. DNA of the CDR3: TGCGCCAGCAGCCAACTCAGGGGATCCTACGAGCAGTACTTC. This gives the protein CASSQLRGSYEQYF.

V usage is TRBV25-1 and J usage is TRBJ1-1, with 9 bases fitting TRBD1. Germline lookup yields CDR1 MGHDK and CDR2 SYGVNS. The V segment lost 4 bases and the J segment 10 bases; nucleotides outside the gene matches: 13. CDR3 length equals 15 residues. Here the CDR3 reads CASSGTGTGTMRAFF. The CDR3 DNA follows: TGTGCCAGCAGTGGCACTGGGACAGGGACTATGCGAGCTTTCTTT.

This clone was seen a single time. V gene TRBV28 combines with J gene TRBJ2-7, with 11 bases lining up with TRBD2. With 5 bases clipped from V and 2 bases from J, the junction kept 5 bases outside the gene matches. Germline CDR1 reads MDHEN; CDR2 reads SYDVKM. This CDR3 contains 15 residues. CDR3 sequence: CASSGQLAGAYEQYF. The CDR3 DNA is TGTGCCAGCAGTGGTCAACTAGCGGGAGCCTACGAGCAGTACTTC.

The V gene is TRBV2, the J gene TRBJ1-3, with 7 bases identical to TRBD1. V shed 6 bases, J shed 8 bases, and the junction held 13 bases outside the gene matches. From germline, CDR1 is SNHLY and CDR2 FYNNEI. The CDR3 consists of 15 residues. CDR3 nucleotides: TGTGCCAGCAGCCCCGGGACAGATCCGTTAGACACCATATATTTT. As protein: CASSPGTDPLDTIYF. The whole variable domain, remainder taken from reference TRBV2 and TRBJ1-3, is EPEVTQTPSHQVTQMGQEVILRCVPISNHLYFYWYRQILGQKVEFLVSFYNNEISEKSEIFDDQFSVERPDGSNFTLKIRSTKLEDSAMYFCASSPGTDPLDTIYFGEGSWLTVV.

The chain joins TRBV30 to TRBJ2-7; TRBD1 agrees at 10 bases. J gave up 6 bases and V 3 bases, and 5 bases lay outside the gene matches. CDR3 length: 13 amino acids. Germline V lookup: CDR1 GTSNPN, CDR2 SVGIG (reference sequence). In DNA form, the CDR3 reads TGTGCCTGGAGCCGACAGGGGGCGGGCGAGCAGTACTTC. This codes for CAWSRQGAGEQYF.

V is TRBV28 and J is TRBJ1-1; tentatively, D is TRBD1 (6 bases). Trimming left V 6 bases short and J 7 bases short, with 15 bases between. Germline V gene lookup returns CDR1 MDHEN and CDR2 SYDVKM. This CDR3 spans 13 amino acids. The CDR3 is CASSYNGQNEAFF. DNA of the CDR3: TGTGCCAGCAGCTACAACGGACAGAATGAAGCTTTCTTT.

This chain connects TRBV28 to TRBJ2-7, with 11 bases matching TRBD1. CDR3 length: 16 residues. The V gene's germline CDR1 is MDHEN and CDR2 SYDVKM. The V and J ends lost 5 bases and 2 bases, in that order; junction bases with no gene match: 8. CDR3 sequence (DNA): TGTGCCAGCAGTGGGGACAGGGGGTTAGAGACCTACGAGCAGTACTTC. It codes for CASSGDRGLETYEQYF.

The chain has TRBV7-2 and TRBJ1-5, with D tentatively TRBD1 (5 bases). V dropped 6 bases and J dropped 0 bases, with 15 bases sitting between them. The CDR3 has 16 residues. CDR1 and CDR2 (germline): SGHTA, FQGNSA. The CDR3 coding sequence is TGTGCCAGCAGTATCGACAGCCCTTATAGCAATCAGCCCCAGCATTTT. Protein: CASSIDSPYSNQPQHF.

The gene calls are TRBV6-4 and TRBJ2-1, with no clear D. The CDR3 is 15 residues long. CDR1 and CDR2 (germline): MRHNA, SNTAGT. V dropped 0 bases and J dropped 2 bases, with 8 bases sitting between them. The CDR3 coding sequence is TGTGCCAGCAGTGACTCGGCAGGTCCCTACAATGAGCAGTTCTTC. Translation gives CASSDSAGPYNEQFF.

This chain uses TRBV5-6 with TRBJ2-1; no firm D call. Germline V gives CDR1 SGHDT, CDR2 YYEEEE. The CDR3 spans 14 residues. Trimming removed 2 bases from V and 9 bases from J, with 15 bases in between. For the CDR3, the DNA is TGTGCCAGCAGCTTATCGCTAGAGTATGGTGAGCAGTTCTTC. This encodes CASSLSLEYGEQFF.

This sequence joins TRBV14 and TRBJ1-1; a weak D match, TRBD1 (6 bases). The CDR3 covers 14 residues. Per germline, CDR1 SGHDN and CDR2 FVKESK. V lost 1 base, J lost 5 bases, and 11 bases lay in between. This CDR3 is CASSQVRGSTEAFF. The CDR3 region has the DNA TGTGCCAGCAGCCAAGTAAGGGGGAGTACTGAAGCTTTCTTT.

The chain uses TRBV4-1 and TRBJ1-1, with 11 bases identical to TRBD1. V gave up 5 bases and J gave up 5 bases; unmatched junction bases: 7. Germline CDR1 and CDR2: MGHRA and YSYEKL. This CDR3 is built from 15 residues. CDR3 residues: CASSYTGTGGTEAFF. As DNA, the CDR3 is TGCGCCAGCAGCTACACCGGGACAGGGGGAACTGAAGCTTTCTTT.

The chain uses TRBV7-2 and TRBJ2-7, with 9 bases identical to TRBD2. V lost 2 bases to trimming and J lost 4 bases; unmatched junction nucleotides: 6. CDR3 length: 15 residues. Germline assignment: CDR1 SGHTA and CDR2 FQGNSA. CDR3 protein: CASSLSAGLAYEQYF. In DNA, the CDR3 is TGTGCCAGCAGCTTATCTGCCGGACTAGCGTACGAGCAGTACTTC.

V and J are TRBV25-1 and TRBJ2-5; possibly TRBD2 for D (7 bases). The CDR3 sequence is 15 residues long. Germline CDR1 MGHDK, CDR2 SYGVNS. V gave up 3 bases and J gave up 5 bases, with 16 bases separating them. CDR3: CASSDWWEGGETQYF. The DNA for the CDR3 is TGTGCCAGCAGTGACTGGTGGGAGGGGGGGGAGACCCAGTACTTC.

The chain links TRBV5-1 to TRBJ2-1; TRBD1 aligns across 10 bases. From germline, CDR1 is SGHRS and CDR2 YFSETQ. Trimming took 4 bases from V and 6 from J; bases not matched to a gene: 7. The CDR3 runs 15 residues. This chain's CDR3 is CASSQNGQGVNEQFF. The CDR3 nucleotides are TGCGCCAGCAGCCAAAACGGACAGGGGGTCAATGAGCAGTTCTTC.

The chain links TRBV19 to TRBJ2-1; TRBD2 matches at 7 bases. The CDR3 runs to 15 residues. The junction had 7 bases not matched to a gene; V was cut back by 1 base and J by 7 bases. Germline CDR1 is LNHDA and CDR2 is SQIVND (reference sequence). The CDR3 sequence is CASSIVGGNQNEQFF. The CDR3 DNA reads TGTGCCAGTAGTATAGTGGGAGGGAACCAAAATGAGCAGTTCTTC.